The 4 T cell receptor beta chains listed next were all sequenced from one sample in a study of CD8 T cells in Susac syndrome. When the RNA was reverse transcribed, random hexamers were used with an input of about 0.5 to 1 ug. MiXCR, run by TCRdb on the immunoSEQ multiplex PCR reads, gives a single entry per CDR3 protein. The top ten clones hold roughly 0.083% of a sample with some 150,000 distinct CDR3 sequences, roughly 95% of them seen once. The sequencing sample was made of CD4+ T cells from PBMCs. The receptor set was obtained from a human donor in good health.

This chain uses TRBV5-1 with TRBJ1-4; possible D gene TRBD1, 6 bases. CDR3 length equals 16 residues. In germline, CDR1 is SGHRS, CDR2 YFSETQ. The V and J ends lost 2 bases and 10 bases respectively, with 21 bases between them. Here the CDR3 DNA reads TGCGCCAGCAGCTTCCAGGGGTTCGTAAATGATGGAAAACTGTTTTTT. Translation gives CASSFQGFVNDGKLFF.

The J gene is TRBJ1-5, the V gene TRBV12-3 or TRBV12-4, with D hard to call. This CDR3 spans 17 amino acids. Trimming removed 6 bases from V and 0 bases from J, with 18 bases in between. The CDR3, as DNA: TGTGCCAGCAGCCAAGGAGGGCAGGTCTATAGCAATCAGCCCCAGCATTTT. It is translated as CASSQGGQVYSNQPQHF.

DNA of the CDR3: TGCAGTGTGAACGGGGTTCGGGAGACCCAGTACTTC. It yields the protein CSVNGVRETQYF. V is TRBV29-1 and J is TRBJ2-5; D is perhaps TRBD2 (5 bases). The CDR3 is 12 residues long. Per the germline V gene, CDR1 is SQVTM and CDR2 is ANQGSEA.

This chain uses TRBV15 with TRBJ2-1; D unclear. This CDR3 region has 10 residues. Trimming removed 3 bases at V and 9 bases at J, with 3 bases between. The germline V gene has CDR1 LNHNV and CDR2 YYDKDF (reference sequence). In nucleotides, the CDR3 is TGTGCCACCAGCAGGTGTGAGCAGTTCTTC. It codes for CATSRCEQFF.